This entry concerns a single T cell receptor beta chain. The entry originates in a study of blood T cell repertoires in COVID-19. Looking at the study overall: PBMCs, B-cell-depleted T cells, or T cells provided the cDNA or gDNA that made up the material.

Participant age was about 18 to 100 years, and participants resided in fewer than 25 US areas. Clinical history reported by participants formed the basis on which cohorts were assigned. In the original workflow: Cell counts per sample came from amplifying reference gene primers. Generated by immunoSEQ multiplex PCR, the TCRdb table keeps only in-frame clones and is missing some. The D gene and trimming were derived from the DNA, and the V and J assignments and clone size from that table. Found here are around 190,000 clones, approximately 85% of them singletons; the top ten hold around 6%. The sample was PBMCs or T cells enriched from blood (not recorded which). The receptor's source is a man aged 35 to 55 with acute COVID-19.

CDR3 protein: CASSHPGARAGYTF. The CDR3 DNA follows: TGTGCCAGTAGTCACCCAGGGGCGCGGGCTGGCTACACCTTC. The rearrangement links TRBV19 to TRBJ1-2; D might be TRBD1 (6 bases). The CDR3 spans 14 residues. Trimming removed 5 bases from V and 7 bases from J, with 17 bases in between. CDR1 is LNHDA and CDR2 is SQIVND in the germline V gene (reference sequence).